Below are 2 T cell receptor beta chains sequenced from a single sample in a study of shared clonotypes between healthy human individuals (dated by TCRdb to about 2020). The library came from the immunoSEQ multiplex PCR assay. Entries here come from immuneACCESS through TCRdb and include only in-frame sequences with V and J called. Some clones fail to appear in such tables; in the studies checked, an unresolved V gene covers under half of the shortfall, and the cause of the remainder is unknown. The sample records 2 million to 2.5 million clones, 80% to 95% of which are singletons. The top ten clonotypes cover roughly 0.34% of the sample. The source material was naive CD4+ T cells from PBMCs. The label giving this sample's cell subset or site can be read as: CD45RA+ positively selected. The receptors originated from a man in his late teens or twenties in good health. Some clones in this sample may be carry-over from other donors' samples.

CDR3 in amino acids: CASSQDKLAGVAQYF. Written as DNA, the CDR3 is TGCGCCAGCAGCCAAGATAAGCTAGCGGGAGTAGCGCAGTATTTT. V gene TRBV4-1 combines with J gene TRBJ2-3; 10 nucleotides agree with TRBD2. Germline V gene data show CDR1 as MGHRA and CDR2 as YSYEKL. V shed 0 bases and J 10 bases; nucleotides not matched to a gene: 7. The CDR3 loop spans 15 amino acids.

The rearrangement joins TRBV7-3 to TRBJ2-2, with 7 bases matching TRBD1. The CDR3 loop spans 15 amino acids. Losses at the gene ends were 1 base for V and 6 bases for J; bases not matched to a gene: 5. Germline CDR1 and CDR2: SGHTA and FQGTGA. The DNA for the CDR3 is TGTGCCAGCAGCTTAAGCCCCGGGACAGCCGGGGAGCTGTTTTTT. The encoded protein is CASSLSPGTAGELFF.